This T cell receptor (beta chain) was observed in a study of a mutant IDH1 vaccine in newly diagnosed glioma. At the level of the study: Commencement of vaccination occurred 4-6 weeks following radiotherapy alone, or concurrently with temozolomide cycles. Patients were pretreated with radiotherapy, temozolomide, or both, mostly both. Visit V12 was at week 35; visit V13 was at week 47.

Measured with immunoSEQ multiplex PCR; TCRdb has only the in-frame clones, and not every one. Of under 40,000 clones in the sample, 81% were seen once. Specified time point: week 35, safety follow-up. The study gave 300 ug of mutant IDH1 20-mer peptide per vaccine dose, with topical imiquimod. The vaccination schedule gave patients eight doses in weeks 1, 3, 5, 7, 11, 15, 19 and 23. Trimming removed 0 bases at V and 2 bases at J, with 10 bases between. The germline V gene encodes CDR1 LGHNT and CDR2 FRNRAP. The CDR3 is 15 residues long. Turning to this clone: Its target is not known.

This TCR was recovered from a man aged 30-40 years with glioma. Sequenced here: PBMCs, sampled from a glioma patient whose treatment included an IDH1 peptide vaccine. The J gene is TRBJ1-2, the V gene TRBV12-5; D unclear. This CDR3 reads CASGLVSAENYGYTF. CDR3 DNA sequence: TGTGCTAGTGGTTTGGTATCGGCAGAGAACTATGGCTACACCTTC. Full variable domain (remainder filled in from reference TRBV12-5 and TRBJ1-2): DARVTQTPRHKVTEMGQEVTMRCQPILGHNTVFWYRQTMMQGLELLAYFRNRAPLDDSGMPKDRFSAEMPDATLATLKIQPSEPRDSAVYFCASGLVSAENYGYTFGSGTRLTVV.